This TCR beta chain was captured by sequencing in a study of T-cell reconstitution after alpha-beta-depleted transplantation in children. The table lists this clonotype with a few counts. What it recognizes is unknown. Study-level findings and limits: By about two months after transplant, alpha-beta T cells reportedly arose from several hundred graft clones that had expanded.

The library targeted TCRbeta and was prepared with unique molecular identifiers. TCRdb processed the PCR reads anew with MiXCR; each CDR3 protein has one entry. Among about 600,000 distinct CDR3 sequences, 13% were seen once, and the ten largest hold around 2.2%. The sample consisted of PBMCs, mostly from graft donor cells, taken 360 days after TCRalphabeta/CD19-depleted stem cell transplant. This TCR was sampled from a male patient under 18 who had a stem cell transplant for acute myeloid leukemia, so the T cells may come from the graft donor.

CDR3 sequence: CASSSRTGTSNHNEQFF. CDR3 sequence (DNA): TGTGCCAGCAGCTCCCGCACCGGGACTAGCAACCACAATGAGCAGTTCTTC. V is TRBV11-2 and J is TRBJ2-1; 9 nucleotides align to TRBD2. The CDR3 loop spans 17 amino acids. The germline CDR1 and CDR2 sequences are SGHAT and FQNNGV. Trimming cost V 4 bases and J 5 bases; bases outside gene matches: 12.